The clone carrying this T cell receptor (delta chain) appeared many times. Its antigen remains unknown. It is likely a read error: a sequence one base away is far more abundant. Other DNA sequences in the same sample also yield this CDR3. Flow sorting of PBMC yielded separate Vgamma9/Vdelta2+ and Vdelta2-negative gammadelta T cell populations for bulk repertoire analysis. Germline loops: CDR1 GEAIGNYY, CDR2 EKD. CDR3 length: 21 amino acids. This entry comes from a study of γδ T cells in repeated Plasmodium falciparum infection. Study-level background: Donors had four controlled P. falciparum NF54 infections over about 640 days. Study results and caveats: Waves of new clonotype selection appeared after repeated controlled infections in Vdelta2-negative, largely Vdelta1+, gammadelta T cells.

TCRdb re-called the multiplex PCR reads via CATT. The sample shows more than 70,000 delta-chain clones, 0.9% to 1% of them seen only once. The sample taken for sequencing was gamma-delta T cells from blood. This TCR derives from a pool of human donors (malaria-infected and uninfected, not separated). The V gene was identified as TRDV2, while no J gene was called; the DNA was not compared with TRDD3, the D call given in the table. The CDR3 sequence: CACDTVLLGDKRGRSTDKLIF. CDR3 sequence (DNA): TGTGCCTGTGACACCGTTCTACTGGGGGATAAAAGGGGTCGGAGCACCGATAAGCTCATCTTT.